Reported below is one T cell receptor (beta chain). TCRdb keeps only in-frame clones here, not all; method: immunoSEQ multiplex PCR. Altogether about 110,000 clones are present, around 93% being singletons, with the ten largest covering approximately 8.9%. This CDR3 comprises 14 residues. The ends were cut back, 0 bases at V and 6 bases at J, with 10 bases in the middle. Germline assignment: CDR1 SGHRS and CDR2 YFSETQ. The data stem from a study of T cell responses to AZD1222 COVID-19 vaccine. The starting material was peripheral blood, obtained 28 days after the second AZD1222 dose. This TCR came from an adult who received the AZD1222 COVID-19 vaccine. The chain is built from TRBV5-1 and TRBJ2-1; D may be TRBD2 (5 bases). CDR3 nucleotide sequence: TGCGCCAGCAGCTTGGGGACTGGGCTCAATGAGCAGTTCTTC. It is translated as CASSLGTGLNEQFF.